Listed below are T cell receptor beta chains from one sample, sequenced in a study of blood T cell repertoires in COVID-19. The method was immunoSEQ multiplex PCR; TCRdb's version includes in-frame clones alone and lacks a portion of them. The table has around 300,000 clones, 75% to 90% seen once; the top ten hold approximately 10%. Material: peripheral blood. These receptors were collected from a woman in her 70s with acute or convalescent COVID-19. Both conserved end residues are part of each CDR3. The D gene is left open where the match is weak. Clone size, where shown, is once, few, many, or a class for clones that have expanded.

clone size,V gene,J gene,D gene,CDR3 DNA,CDR3 protein
once,TRBV5-5,TRBJ2-2,NA,TGTGCCAGCAGCTTGGAGCTAGCCAAGGGCGGGGAGCTGTTTTTT,CASSLELAKGGELFF
NA,TRBV7-3,TRBJ2-2,TRBD2,TGTGCCAGCAGCTTAACCGGGAGCGGGGGGTCCTTTAACACCGGGGAGCTGTTTTTT,CASSLTGSGGSFNTGELFF
NA,TRBV4-1,TRBJ2-5,TRBD2,TGCGCCAGCAGCCAAGGGCTAGCGGGGATAGTTGAGACCCAGTACTTC,CASSQGLAGIVETQYF
once,TRBV12-3/TRBV12-4,TRBJ2-5,NA,TGTGCCAGCACCACCAGGCGGGGAGGGACCCAGTACTTC,CASTTRRGGTQYF
NA,TRBV3-1/TRBV3-2,TRBJ2-1,NA,TGTGCCAGCAGCCCAACACAAAAACACAATGAGCAGTTCTTC,CASSPTQKHNEQFF
NA,TRBV12-3/TRBV12-4,TRBJ1-6,NA,TGTGCCAGCAGTCCAGGACAGCCGTCACCCCTCCACTTT,CASSPGQPSPLHF
NA,TRBV4-1,TRBJ2-3,NA,TGCGCCAGCAGCCAGAGTTACGCGTATCCCACAGATACGCAGTATTTT,CASSQSYAYPTDTQYF
NA,TRBV19,TRBJ2-3,NA,TGTGCCAGTAATCATGGAGGGGGCCGGGCGGCAGATACGCAGTATTTT,CASNHGGGRAADTQYF
NA,TRBV7-9,TRBJ2-7,NA,TGTGCCAGCAGCCATGACAGTGCCTACGAGCAGTACTTC,CASSHDSAYEQYF
NA,TRBV7-9,TRBJ1-2,NA,TGTGCCAGCAGCTTATACGGCGGCGGCTACACCTTC,CASSLYGGGYTF
NA,TRBV4-1,TRBJ1-1,TRBD1,TGCGCCAGCAGCCGCAGCAGGGGGAGCACTGAAGCTTTCTTT,CASSRSRGSTEAFF
NA,TRBV2,TRBJ2-1,TRBD2,TGTGCCAGCAGTGAAGAGCGGGGGGGAGGGAATGAGCAGTTCTTC,CASSEERGGGNEQFF
NA,TRBV19,TRBJ2-2,TRBD2,TGTGCCAGCCGTGGGATCAGACTAGCGAGGGGCACCGGGGAGCTGTTTTTT,CASRGIRLARGTGELFF
NA,TRBV7-8,TRBJ1-1,TRBD1,TGTGCCAGCAGCTTAGGGGGCAGGGGGGCTTTCTTT,CASSLGGRGAFF
NA,TRBV14,TRBJ1-2,TRBD1,TGTGCCAGCAGCCCCAACAGGGGGCTGGGCGGCTACACCTTC,CASSPNRGLGGYTF
NA,TRBV7-6,TRBJ2-1,TRBD1,TGTGCCAGCAGCTTAGCACCGGGACAGGGATACAATGAGCAGTTCTTC,CASSLAPGQGYNEQFF
NA,TRBV6-5,TRBJ2-5,NA,TGTGCCAGCAGTTACTCCAAGGGGGTTCAGTACTTC,CASSYSKGVQYF
many,TRBV2,TRBJ1-3,TRBD1,TGTGCCAGCGGGACAGTCCGTGGTAACACCATATATTTT,CASGTVRGNTIYF
NA,TRBV15,TRBJ2-1,TRBD1,TGTGCCACCAGCAGACTACTCCGGGACAGGTACAATGAGCAGTTCTTC,CATSRLLRDRYNEQFF
NA,TRBV3-1/TRBV3-2,TRBJ1-4,NA,TGTGCCAGCAGCCTTAGAGGCCCGGGTGAAAAACTGTTTTTT,CASSLRGPGEKLFF
NA,TRBV3-1/TRBV3-2,TRBJ2-7,NA,TGTGCCAGCAGCCAAGCGGACAGATCCTACGAGCAGTACTTC,CASSQADRSYEQYF
NA,TRBV5-1,TRBJ1-4,TRBD1,TGCGCCAGCAGCTTACATGGACAGGGCGAAAAACTGTTTTTT,CASSLHGQGEKLFF
NA,TRBV5-4,TRBJ2-7,TRBD2,TGTGCCAGCAGCCCATCTCCGGGACTAGGATCCCACGAGCAGTACTTC,CASSPSPGLGSHEQYF
NA,TRBV6-5,TRBJ1-2,NA,TGTGCCAGCAGTTATTACAGGAACTATGGCTACACCTTC,CASSYYRNYGYTF
few,TRBV6-5,TRBJ2-1,NA,TGTGCCAGCAGGCTGACGAGCGGGCCTTACAATGAGCAGTTCTTC,CASRLTSGPYNEQFF
NA,TRBV4-1,TRBJ1-2,NA,TGCGCCAGCAGCGAGCGGGGCAGGGGAAGAAACTATGGCTACACCTTC,CASSERGRGRNYGYTF
NA,TRBV4-1,TRBJ2-3,NA,TGCGCCAGCAGCCAAGCGGGTTGGTCGACGGGAACAGATACGCAGTATTTT,CASSQAGWSTGTDTQYF
NA,TRBV1,TRBJ1-5,NA,TGCACCAGCAGCCAATCCCGAGGCGGGCTTAGATCTTCTAGCAATCAGCCCCAGCATTTT,CTSSQSRGGLRSSSNQPQHF
NA,TRBV5-1,TRBJ1-1,TRBD1,TGCGCCAGCAGCCAGGGGGCGGGCACTGAAGCTTTCTTT,CASSQGAGTEAFF